The clone carrying this T cell receptor beta chain was seen many times. Its antigen is undetermined. This sample was included in a study of T cell repertoires in cytomegalovirus infection. Study-level information: It was the public TCR beta signatures that indicated both CMV infection and matching HLA type.

The CDR3 contains 14 residues. In germline, CDR1 is SGHAT, CDR2 FQNNGV. Trimming removed 7 bases at V and 3 bases at J, with 13 bases between. TCRdb re-called the reads with MiXCR, one entry per CDR3 protein. The table has 450,000 to 550,000 distinct CDR3 sequences, 16% seen once. Whole-study findings and limits: Predominance within the ex vivo response was attributable to HLA-C-restricted CMV-specific TCR beta clonotypes. Summed public TCR beta family frequency identified CMV carriers bearing the relevant HLA.

This chain links TRBV11-2 with TRBJ2-1, with D tentatively TRBD1 or TRBD2 (5 bases each). The sequence came from a human donor in good health (CMV status not recorded). Some clones in this sample may be carry-over from other donors' samples. Sequencing used CD8+ T cells from PBMCs. The CDR3 DNA reads as TGTGCCAGCACACTGGGGGTACTCTACAATGAGCAGTTCTTC. Translated: CASTLGVLYNEQFF.